This T cell receptor beta chain originates from a study of T cell repertoires in cytomegalovirus infection. Germline-derived CDR1 and CDR2 are LNHDA and SQIVND (reference sequence). V was cut by 5 bases and J by 11 bases, with 10 bases left in between. The CDR3 totals 12 residues. On this clonotype: What it binds is unknown.

Study results and caveats: Cumulative public TCR beta family frequency identified CMV carriers with the relevant HLA.

TCRdb re-analysed the reads in MiXCR, keeping a single row per CDR3 protein. The profile shows a few hundred thousand distinct CDR3 sequences, 22% of them singletons. The sample here was cultured PBMCs, taken from culture after CMV antigen stimulation. The sequence derives from a human donor in good health (CMV status not recorded). Some clones in this sample may be carry-over from other donors' samples. The chain combines TRBV19 with TRBJ1-6, with D tentatively TRBD1 (5 bases). CDR3 region: CASSDQGAPLHF. CDR3 nucleotide sequence: TGTGCCAGTAGTGACCAGGGTGCACCCCTCCACTTT.